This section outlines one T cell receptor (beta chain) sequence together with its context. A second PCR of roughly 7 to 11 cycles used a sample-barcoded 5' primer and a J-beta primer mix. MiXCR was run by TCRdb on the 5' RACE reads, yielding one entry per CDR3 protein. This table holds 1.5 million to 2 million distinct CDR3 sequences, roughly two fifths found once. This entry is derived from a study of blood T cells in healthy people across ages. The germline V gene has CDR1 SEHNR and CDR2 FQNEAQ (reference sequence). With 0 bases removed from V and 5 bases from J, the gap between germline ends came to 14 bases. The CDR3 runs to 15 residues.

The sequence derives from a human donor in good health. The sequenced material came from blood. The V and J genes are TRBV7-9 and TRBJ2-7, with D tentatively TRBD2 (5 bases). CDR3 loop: CASSLAATGSNEQYF. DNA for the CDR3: TGTGCCAGCAGCTTAGCGGCTACGGGGTCCAACGAGCAGTACTTC. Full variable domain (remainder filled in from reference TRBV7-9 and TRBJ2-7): DTGVSQNPRHKITKRGQNVTFRCDPISEHNRLYWYRQTLGQGPEFLTYFQNEAQLEKSRLLSDRFSAERPKGSFSTLEIQRTEQGDSAMYLCASSLAATGSNEQYFGPGTRLTVT.